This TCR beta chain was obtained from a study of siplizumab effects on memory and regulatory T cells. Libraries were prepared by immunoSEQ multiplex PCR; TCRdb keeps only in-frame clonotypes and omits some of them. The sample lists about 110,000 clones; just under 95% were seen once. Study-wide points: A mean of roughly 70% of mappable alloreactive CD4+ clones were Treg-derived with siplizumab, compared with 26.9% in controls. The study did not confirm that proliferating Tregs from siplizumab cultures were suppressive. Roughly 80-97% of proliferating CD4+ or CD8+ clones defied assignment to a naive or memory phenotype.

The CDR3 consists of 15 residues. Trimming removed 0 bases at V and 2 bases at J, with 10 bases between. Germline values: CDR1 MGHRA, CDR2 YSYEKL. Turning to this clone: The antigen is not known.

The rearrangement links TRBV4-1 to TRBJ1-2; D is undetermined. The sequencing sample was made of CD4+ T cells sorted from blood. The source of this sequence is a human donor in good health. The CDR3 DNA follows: TGCGCCAGCAGCCAAGACCAGGCTGCCAACTATGGCTACACCTTC. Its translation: CASSQDQAANYGYTF.